This T cell receptor beta chain was recovered during a study of beta chain features in type 1 diabetes. Study summary: Patients were similar to healthy donors in age and gender (as well as in cell yields). Study conclusions and caveats: A pattern of fewer insertions and more deletions at VDJ junctions was seen in type 1 diabetes patients. Significant though moderate, a shortening of TCRB CDR3s appeared in all four CD4+ subsets of Type 1 diabetes patients. The similarity of naive, central memory and Treg TCRB repertoires appeared greater among patients than among healthy donors.

CDR1 LGHNA and CDR2 YSLEER come from the germline V gene. V lost 4 bases to trimming and J lost 4 bases, with 13 bases between them. The CDR3 is 14 amino acids. This clone was counted a few times. Its matching antigen is unknown. Since all of the isolated RNA was reverse transcribed, expressed TCRB transcripts were what got sequenced. The assay was immunoSEQ multiplex PCR, and TCRdb's table has in-frame clones only and misses some. In the table there are about 130,000 clones, roughly a tenth of which are singletons. The specimen was central memory CD4+ T cells from blood. This clonotype was sampled from a young man in good health. The chain carries TRBV4-3 and TRBJ1-2; D possibly corresponds to TRBD1 (5 bases). In nucleotides, the CDR3 is TGCGCCAGCAGCCCCGGGGAGGGGACCTATGGCTACACCTTC. This sequence encodes CASSPGEGTYGYTF.